The table lists the clone carrying this TCR beta chain with a count of one. The antigen is undetermined. Germline assignment: CDR1 SGHRS and CDR2 YFSETQ. This CDR3 region has 15 residues. With V trimmed by 0 bases and J by 3 bases, 4 bases remained unmatched. 13 Jbeta primers and 60 Vbeta primers were used for the PCR. Data came from immunoSEQ multiplex PCR; TCRdb stores just in-frame clones and leaves some out. The profile shows fewer than 200,000 clones, about 80% of them singletons. This entry belongs to a study of cytomegalovirus exposure and HLA in healthy donors. Study observations and caveats: Donors were assumed by presence/absence analyses to have roughly uniform sequencing depth. Further analysis was carried out later, and it showed several of the most significant clusters appearing linked to common viral pathogens.

The sequenced sample consisted of PBMCs. This sequence was found in a woman aged 45-59 years in good health and CMV-seropositive. This chain joins TRBV5-1 and TRBJ2-3; 7 nucleotides match TRBD1. The CDR3 nucleotides are TGCGCCAGCAGCTTGGGACAGGGAGAGACAGATACGCAGTATTTT. Protein sequence: CASSLGQGETDTQYF. Variable domain in full (rest from reference TRBV5-1 and TRBJ2-3): KAGVTQTPRYLIKTRGQQVTLSCSPISGHRSVSWYQQTPGQGLQFLFEYFSETQRNKGNFPGRFSGRQFSNSRSEMNVSTLELGDSALYLCASSLGQGETDTQYFGPGTRLTVL.